The T cell receptor (beta chain) described here comes from a study of T cell responses to AZD1222 COVID-19 vaccine. With respect to this clone: Its cognate antigen is unknown.

Profiled with immunoSEQ multiplex PCR; TCRdb holds only in-frame clones, not every one. The sample has some 150,000 clones, around 88% seen once; the top ten hold roughly 16%. Study results and caveats: Females outnumbered males among donors, who were mostly white British; clonal diversity was possibly underestimated.

The V and J ends lost 2 bases and 8 bases respectively, with 12 bases between them. This CDR3 comprises 13 residues. Looked up from germline, CDR1 is LGHDT and CDR2 is YNNKEL (reference sequence). The sample here was peripheral blood, taken on day 0 of AZD1222 vaccination. The J gene is TRBJ1-2, the V gene TRBV3-1 (or the pseudogene TRBV3-2); D is uncertain. This sequence originates from an adult in good health. The chain's CDR3 is CASSQSFSEGYTF. The CDR3 DNA sequence: TGTGCCAGCAGCCAAAGTTTTTCGGAGGGCTACACCTTC.